The present T cell receptor beta chain was sequenced within a study of response to subunit inactivated influenza vaccine. TCRdb redid the calling of the RT-PCR reads with MiXCR, one entry per CDR3 protein. The sample includes roughly 700,000 distinct CDR3 sequences, about 15% of them seen just once. The study's findings and limits: The authors put forward the suggestion that each seasonal influenza vaccination may bring in only a limited number of new T cells.

Trimming took off 2 bases at V and 6 bases at J, with 11 bases between the two ends. The CDR3 is 14 amino acids. Many counts were recorded for this clonotype. The antigen is undetermined. The TCR comes from a middle-aged man who received an inactivated influenza vaccine. The chain has TRBV12-3 or TRBV12-4 and TRBJ1-5; D gene unclear. The sequenced sample was PBMCs from blood, obtained 12 days after vaccination. The CDR3 is CASSLYGSGQPQHF. CDR3 sequence (DNA): TGTGCCAGCAGTTTATACGGGTCAGGTCAGCCCCAGCATTTT.